This T cell receptor (beta chain) emerged from a study of shared clonotypes between healthy human individuals. As for the study in general: Donor composition was a couple of women and three men, aged 18 to 49.

Data came from immunoSEQ multiplex PCR; TCRdb stores just in-frame clones and leaves some out. The sample includes about 520,000 clones, approximately 81% of them seen just once. Material for sequencing was PBMCs. The TCR sequence derives from a woman aged 40 to 50 in good health. Some clones in this sample may be carry-over from other donors' samples.

The CDR3 loop reads CAISERGARVYGYTF. CDR3 nucleotide sequence: TGTGCCATCAGTGAGAGAGGGGCGCGAGTCTATGGCTACACCTTC. V and J are TRBV10-3 and TRBJ1-2, with a possible D match to TRBD1 (5 bases). The ends were cut back, 2 bases at V and 4 bases at J, with 14 bases in the middle. The CDR3 loop spans 15 amino acids. Germline V gene data show CDR1 as ENHRY and CDR2 as SYGVKD.